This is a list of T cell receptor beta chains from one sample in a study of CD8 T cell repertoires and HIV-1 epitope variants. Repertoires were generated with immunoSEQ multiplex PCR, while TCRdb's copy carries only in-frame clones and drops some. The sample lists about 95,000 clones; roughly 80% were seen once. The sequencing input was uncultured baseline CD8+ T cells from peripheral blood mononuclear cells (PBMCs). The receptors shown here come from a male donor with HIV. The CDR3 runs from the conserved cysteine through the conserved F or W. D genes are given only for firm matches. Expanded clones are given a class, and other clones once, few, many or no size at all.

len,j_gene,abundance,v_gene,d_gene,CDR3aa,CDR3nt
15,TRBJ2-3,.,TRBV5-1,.,CASSLRIQNTDTQYF,TGCGCCAGCAGCTTAAGGATTCAGAACACAGATACGCAGTATTTT
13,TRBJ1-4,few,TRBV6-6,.,CASSSPDGEKLFF,TGTGCCAGCAGTTCCCCGGACGGGGAAAAACTGTTTTTT
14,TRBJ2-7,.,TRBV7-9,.,CASSLGHKDYEQYF,TGTGCCAGCAGCTTAGGCCACAAGGACTACGAGCAGTACTTC
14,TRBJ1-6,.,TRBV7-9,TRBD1,CASSPGQANSPLHF,TGTGCCAGCAGCCCCGGACAGGCTAATTCACCCCTCCACTTT
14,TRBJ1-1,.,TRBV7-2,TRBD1,CASFRSTGSTEAFF,TGTGCCAGCTTTAGATCGACAGGGAGCACTGAAGCTTTCTTT
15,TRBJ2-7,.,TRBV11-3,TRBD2,CASSNRTSGRHEQYF,TGTGCCAGCAGCAACAGGACTAGCGGGAGGCACGAGCAGTACTTC
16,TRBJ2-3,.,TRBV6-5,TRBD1,CASSYSDRASTDTQYF,TGTGCCAGCAGTTACTCCGACAGGGCTAGCACAGATACGCAGTATTTT
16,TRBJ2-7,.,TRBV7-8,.,CASSLRGGGQPYEQYF,TGTGCCAGCAGCTTAAGGGGCGGAGGACAACCTTACGAGCAGTACTTC
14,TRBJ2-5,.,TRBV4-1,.,CASSFEGEGETQYF,TGCGCCAGCAGTTTTGAGGGAGAGGGGGAGACCCAGTACTTC
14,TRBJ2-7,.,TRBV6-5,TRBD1,CASSYSGQSYEQYF,TGTGCCAGCAGTTACTCGGGACAGTCCTACGAGCAGTACTTC
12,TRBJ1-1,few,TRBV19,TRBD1,CATNRGNTEAFF,TGTGCCACAAACAGGGGGAACACTGAAGCTTTCTTT
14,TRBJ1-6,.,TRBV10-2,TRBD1,CASSPQGANSPLHF,TGCGCCAGCAGCCCGCAGGGGGCGAATTCACCCCTCCACTTT
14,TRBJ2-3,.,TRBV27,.,CASSLRYPTDTQYF,TGTGCCAGCAGTCTGAGGTATCCCACAGATACGCAGTATTTT
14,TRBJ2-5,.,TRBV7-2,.,CASSLWGRQETQYF,TGTGCCAGCAGCTTATGGGGGAGGCAAGAGACCCAGTACTTC
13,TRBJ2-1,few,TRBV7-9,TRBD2,CAILAGAYNEQFF,TGTGCCATACTAGCGGGGGCGTACAATGAGCAGTTCTTC
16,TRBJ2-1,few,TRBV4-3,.,CASSQDRALSYNEQFF,TGCGCCAGCAGCCAAGATAGGGCGCTGTCCTACAATGAGCAGTTCTTC
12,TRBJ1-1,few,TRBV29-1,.,CSGSQVATEAFF,TGCAGCGGCTCCCAGGTCGCGACTGAAGCTTTCTTT
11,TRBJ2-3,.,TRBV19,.,CASSMTDTQYF,TGTGCCAGTAGTATGACAGACACGCAGTATTTT
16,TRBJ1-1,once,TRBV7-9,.,CASSPIPTGLNTEAFF,TGTGCCAGCAGCCCCATCCCGACAGGACTGAACACTGAAGCTTTCTTT
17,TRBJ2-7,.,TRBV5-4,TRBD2,CASSLATSGRLPYEQYF,TGTGCCAGCAGCTTGGCCACGAGCGGGAGACTTCCCTACGAGCAGTACTTC
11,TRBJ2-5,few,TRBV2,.,CASSVQETQYF,TGTGCCAGCAGTGTCCAAGAGACCCAGTACTTC
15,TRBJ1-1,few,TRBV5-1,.,CASSFKMEPSTEAFF,TGCGCCAGCAGCTTTAAGATGGAACCAAGCACTGAAGCTTTCTTT
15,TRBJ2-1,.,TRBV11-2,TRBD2,CASSSGTSGINEQFF,TGTGCCAGCAGCTCCGGGACTAGCGGGATAAATGAGCAGTTCTTC
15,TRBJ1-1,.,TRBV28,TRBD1,CASSFDRVWNTEAFF,TGTGCCAGCAGTTTCGACAGGGTCTGGAACACTGAAGCTTTCTTT
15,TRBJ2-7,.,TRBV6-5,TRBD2,CASSLLAGGLNEQYF,TGTGCCAGCAGTCTACTAGCGGGGGGGCTCAACGAGCAGTACTTC
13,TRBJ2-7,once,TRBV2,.,CASSVQGGGTQYF,TGTGCCAGCAGCGTCCAGGGGGGCGGAACGCAGTACTTC
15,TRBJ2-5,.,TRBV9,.,CASSTSGGPQETQYF,TGTGCCAGCAGCACAAGTGGGGGGCCCCAAGAGACCCAGTACTTC
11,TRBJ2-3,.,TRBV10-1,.,CASSDADTQYF,TGCGCCAGCAGTGACGCAGATACGCAGTATTTT
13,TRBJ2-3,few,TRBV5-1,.,CASGRLSTDTQYF,TGCGCCAGCGGGCGGCTTAGCACAGATACGCAGTATTTT
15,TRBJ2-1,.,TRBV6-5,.,CASSSGQYSYNEQFF,TGTGCCAGCAGTTCGGGACAATACTCCTACAATGAGCAGTTCTTC
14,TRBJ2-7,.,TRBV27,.,CASSWSSASYEQYF,TGTGCCAGCAGTTGGTCGTCCGCGTCCTACGAGCAGTACTTC
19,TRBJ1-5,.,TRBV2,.,CASSATSRDTRYSNQPQHF,TGTGCCAGCAGTGCAACATCCCGGGACACGCGGTATAGCAATCAGCCCCAGCATTTT
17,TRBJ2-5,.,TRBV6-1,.,CASSENFRGAVVETQYF,TGTGCCAGCAGTGAAAATTTCCGAGGGGCTGTAGTAGAGACCCAGTACTTC
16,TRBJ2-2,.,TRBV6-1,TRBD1,CASSETGTGNTGELFF,TGTGCCAGCAGTGAAACTGGGACAGGGAACACCGGGGAGCTGTTTTTT
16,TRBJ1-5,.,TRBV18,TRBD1,CASSPSGQVVNQPQHF,TGTGCCAGCTCACCATCGGGACAGGTGGTCAATCAGCCCCAGCATTTT
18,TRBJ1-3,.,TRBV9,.,CASSVGPHETGTGNTIYF,TGTGCCAGCAGCGTAGGTCCCCATGAGACAGGCACTGGAAACACCATATATTTT
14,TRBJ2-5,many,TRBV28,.,CASSSSAGPETQYF,TGTGCCAGCAGTTCCTCGGCGGGCCCAGAGACCCAGTACTTC
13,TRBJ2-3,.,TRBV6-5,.,CATRRGSTDTQYF,TGTGCCACCCGCCGGGGATCCACAGATACGCAGTATTTT
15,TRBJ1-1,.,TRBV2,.,CASSEQGLMNTEAFF,TGTGCCAGCAGTGAACAGGGCCTTATGAACACTGAAGCTTTCTTT
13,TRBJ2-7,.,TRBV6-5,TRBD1,CASRYGTGHEQYF,TGTGCCAGCAGATATGGGACAGGGCACGAGCAGTACTTC
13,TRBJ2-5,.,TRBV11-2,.,CASSFQQKETQYF,TGTGCCAGCAGCTTCCAACAGAAAGAGACCCAGTACTTC